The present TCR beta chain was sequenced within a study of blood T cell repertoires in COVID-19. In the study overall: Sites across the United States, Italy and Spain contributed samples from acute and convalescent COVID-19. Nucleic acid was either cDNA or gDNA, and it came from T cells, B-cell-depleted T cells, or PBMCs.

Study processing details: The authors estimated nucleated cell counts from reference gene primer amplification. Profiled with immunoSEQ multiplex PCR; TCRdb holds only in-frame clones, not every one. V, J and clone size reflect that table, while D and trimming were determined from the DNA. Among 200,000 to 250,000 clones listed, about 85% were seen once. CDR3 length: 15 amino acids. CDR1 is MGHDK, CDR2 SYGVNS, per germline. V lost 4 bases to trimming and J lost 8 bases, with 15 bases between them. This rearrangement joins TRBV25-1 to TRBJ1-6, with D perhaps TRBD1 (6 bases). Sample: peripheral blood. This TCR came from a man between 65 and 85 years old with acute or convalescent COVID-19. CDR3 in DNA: TGTGCCAGCAGTGTAGCAGGACAGAGGTATTCACCCCTCCACTTT. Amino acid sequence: CASSVAGQRYSPLHF. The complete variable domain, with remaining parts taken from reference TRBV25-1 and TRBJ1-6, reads EADIYQTPRYLVIGTGKKITLECSQTMGHDKMYWYQQDPGMELHLIHYSYGVNSTEKGDLSSESTVSRIRTEHFPLTLESARPSHTSQYLCASSVAGQRYSPLHFGNGTRLTVT.